This T cell receptor beta chain was identified during a study of early T cells in non-severe SARS-CoV-2 infection. Study-level background: Sequencing was performed on bulk RNA from unsorted whole blood, leaving chains unpaired. General observations from the study: The matching step, a VDJdb search, favored anti-spike CD8 responses and missed private and CD4 specificities.

This clonotype showed up just a few times. Antigen unknown. Attachment of unique molecular identifiers to individual cDNA molecules was performed. TCRdb redid the calling of the 5' RACE reads with MiXCR, one entry per CDR3 protein. The sample carries around 30,000 distinct CDR3 sequences, approximately 5.3% recorded once. V shed 4 bases and J 12 bases; nucleotides not matched to a gene: 16. CDR1 is MNHEY, CDR2 SMNVEV, per germline (reference sequence). The CDR3 sequence is 15 residues long. Sequencing was performed on whole blood. This TCR derives from an adult who was a healthcare worker with PCR-confirmed SARS-CoV-2 infection or an uninfected control (not recorded which). This rearrangement joins TRBV27 to TRBJ1-1, with TRBD1 matching 8 bases. Here the CDR3 reads CASSSSPYRTGQPFF. CDR3 sequence (DNA): TGTGCCAGCAGTTCGTCCCCCTACCGGACAGGGCAACCTTTCTTT.